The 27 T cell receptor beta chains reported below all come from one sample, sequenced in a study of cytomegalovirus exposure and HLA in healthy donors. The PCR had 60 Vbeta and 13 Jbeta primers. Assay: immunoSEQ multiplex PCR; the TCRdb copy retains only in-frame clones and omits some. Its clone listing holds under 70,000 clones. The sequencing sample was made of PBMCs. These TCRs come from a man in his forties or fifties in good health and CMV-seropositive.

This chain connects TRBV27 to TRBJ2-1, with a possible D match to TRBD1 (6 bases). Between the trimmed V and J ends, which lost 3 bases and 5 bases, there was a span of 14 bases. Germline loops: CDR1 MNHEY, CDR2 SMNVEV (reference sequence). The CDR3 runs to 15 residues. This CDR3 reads CASSLGSGTHNEQFF. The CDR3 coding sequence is TGTGCCAGCAGTTTGGGGTCCGGGACACACAATGAGCAGTTCTTC.

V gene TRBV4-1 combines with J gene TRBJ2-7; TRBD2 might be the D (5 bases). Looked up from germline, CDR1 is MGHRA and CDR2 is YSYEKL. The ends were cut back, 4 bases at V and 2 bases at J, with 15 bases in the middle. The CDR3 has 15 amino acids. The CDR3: CASSRSEDPTYEQYF. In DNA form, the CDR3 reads TGCGCCAGCAGCCGATCGGAGGACCCAACCTACGAGCAGTACTTC.

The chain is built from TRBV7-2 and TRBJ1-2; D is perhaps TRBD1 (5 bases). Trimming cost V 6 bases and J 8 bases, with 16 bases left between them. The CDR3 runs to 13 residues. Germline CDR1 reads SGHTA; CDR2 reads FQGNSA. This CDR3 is CASSLDNRWGYTF. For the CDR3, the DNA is TGTGCCAGCAGTCTGGACAACCGTTGGGGCTACACCTTC.

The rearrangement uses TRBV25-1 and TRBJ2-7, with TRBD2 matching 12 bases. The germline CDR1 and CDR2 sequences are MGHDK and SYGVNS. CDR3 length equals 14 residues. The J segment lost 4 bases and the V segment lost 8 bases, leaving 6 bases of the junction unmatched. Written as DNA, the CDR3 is TGTGCCAGCGGGCTAGCGGGAGGGCCTTACGAGCAGTACTTC. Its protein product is CASGLAGGPYEQYF.

In nucleotides, the CDR3 is TGCGCCAGCAGCCAAGAGCTAATATCGGGTAAAGGCTACACCTTC. This sequence encodes CASSQELISGKGYTF. This chain joins TRBV4-1 and TRBJ1-2, with D unresolved. V dropped 0 bases and J dropped 8 bases, with 16 bases sitting between them. The CDR3 totals 15 residues. CDR1 and CDR2 (germline): MGHRA, YSYEKL.

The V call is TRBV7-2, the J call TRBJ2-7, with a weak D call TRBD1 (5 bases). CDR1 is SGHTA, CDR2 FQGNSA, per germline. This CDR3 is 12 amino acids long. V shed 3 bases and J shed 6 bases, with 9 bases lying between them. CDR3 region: CASSLTEREQYF. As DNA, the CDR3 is TGTGCCAGCAGCTTGACAGAGCGCGAGCAGTACTTC. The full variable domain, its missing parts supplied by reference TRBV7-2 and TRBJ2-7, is GAGVSQSPSNKVTEKGKDVELRCDPISGHTALYWYRQSLGQGLEFLIYFQGNSAPDKSGLPSDRFSAERTGGSVSTLTIQRTQQEDSAVYLCASSLTEREQYFGPGTRLTVT.

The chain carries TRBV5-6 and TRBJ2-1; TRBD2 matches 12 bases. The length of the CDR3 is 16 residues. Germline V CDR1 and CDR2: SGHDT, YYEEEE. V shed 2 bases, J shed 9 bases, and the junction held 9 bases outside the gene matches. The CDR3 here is CASSLELAGGAIEQFF. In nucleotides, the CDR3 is TGTGCCAGCAGCTTAGAACTAGCGGGAGGCGCTATTGAGCAGTTCTTC.

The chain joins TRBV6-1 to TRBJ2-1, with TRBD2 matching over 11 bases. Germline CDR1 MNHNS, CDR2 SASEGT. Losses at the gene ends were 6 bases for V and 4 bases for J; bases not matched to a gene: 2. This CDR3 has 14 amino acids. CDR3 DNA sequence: TGTGCCAGCAGCACTAGCGGGAGATACAATGAGCAGTTCTTC. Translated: CASSTSGRYNEQFF.

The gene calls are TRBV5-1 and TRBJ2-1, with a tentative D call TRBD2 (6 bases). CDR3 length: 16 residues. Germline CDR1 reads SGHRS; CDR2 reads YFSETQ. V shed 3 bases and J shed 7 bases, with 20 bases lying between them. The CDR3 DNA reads TGCGCCAGCAGCTCGAAGTTGGCGGGACCGTGGAATGAGCAGTTCTTC. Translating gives CASSSKLAGPWNEQFF.

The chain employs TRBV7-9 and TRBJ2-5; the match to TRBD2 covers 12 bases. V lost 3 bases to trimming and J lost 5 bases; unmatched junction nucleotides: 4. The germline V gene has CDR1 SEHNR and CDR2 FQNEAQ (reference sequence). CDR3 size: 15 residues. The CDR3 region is CASSFLAGGRETQYF. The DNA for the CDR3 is TGTGCCAGCAGCTTCCTAGCGGGGGGGCGGGAGACCCAGTACTTC.

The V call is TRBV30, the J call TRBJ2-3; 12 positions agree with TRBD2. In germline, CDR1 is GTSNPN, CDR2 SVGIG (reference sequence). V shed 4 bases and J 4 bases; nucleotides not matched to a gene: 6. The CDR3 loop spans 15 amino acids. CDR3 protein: CAWTVLAGGADTQYF. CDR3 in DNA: TGTGCCTGGACCGTACTAGCGGGGGGCGCAGATACGCAGTATTTT.

The CDR3 nucleotides are TGCAGCGCCGGGACTAGCGGGAGGGAGACCCAGTACTTC. Its protein product is CSAGTSGRETQYF. The chain joins TRBV29-1 to TRBJ2-5, with 15 positions matching TRBD2. The CDR3 runs 13 residues. The J segment lost 5 bases and the V segment lost 7 bases, leaving 2 bases of the junction unmatched. Looked up from germline, CDR1 is SQVTM and CDR2 is ANQGSEA.

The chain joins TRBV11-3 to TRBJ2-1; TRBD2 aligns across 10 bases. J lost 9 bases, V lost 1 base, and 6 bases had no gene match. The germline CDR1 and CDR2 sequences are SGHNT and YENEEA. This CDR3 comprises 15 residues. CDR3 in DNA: TGTGCCAGCAGCTTAGGGCTAGCGGGAGTTGCTGAGCAGTTCTTC. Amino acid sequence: CASSLGLAGVAEQFF.

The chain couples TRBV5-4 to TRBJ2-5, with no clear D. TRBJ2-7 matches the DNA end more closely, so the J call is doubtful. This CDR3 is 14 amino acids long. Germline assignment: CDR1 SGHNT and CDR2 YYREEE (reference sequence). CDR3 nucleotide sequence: TGTGCCAGCAGCTTGGACGGTCCCCTCTACGAGCAGTACTTC. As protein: CASSLDGPLYEQYF.

CDR3 region: CASSLKQGRLYNEQFF. The CDR3 bases are TGTGCCAGCAGCTTAAAGCAGGGAAGACTCTACAATGAGCAGTTCTTC. The chain links TRBV7-8 to TRBJ2-1; the D gene is possibly TRBD1 (5 bases). The V and J ends lost 2 bases and 3 bases respectively, with 14 bases between them. The length of the CDR3 is 16 residues. CDR1 is SGHVS and CDR2 is FQNEAQ in the germline V gene.

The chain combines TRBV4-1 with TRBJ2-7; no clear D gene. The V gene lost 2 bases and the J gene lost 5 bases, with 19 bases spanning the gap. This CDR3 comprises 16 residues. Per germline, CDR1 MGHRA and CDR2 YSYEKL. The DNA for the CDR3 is TGCGCCAGCAGCCAAACCCTAAGGAATACTATGGACGAGCAGTACTTC. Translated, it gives CASSQTLRNTMDEQYF.

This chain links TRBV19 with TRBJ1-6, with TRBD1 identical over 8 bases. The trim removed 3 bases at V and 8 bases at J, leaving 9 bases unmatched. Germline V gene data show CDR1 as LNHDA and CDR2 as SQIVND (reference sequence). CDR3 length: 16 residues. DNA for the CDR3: TGTGCCAGTAGTATGGGACGGGACAGGAACTATTCACCCCTCCACTTT. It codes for CASSMGRDRNYSPLHF.

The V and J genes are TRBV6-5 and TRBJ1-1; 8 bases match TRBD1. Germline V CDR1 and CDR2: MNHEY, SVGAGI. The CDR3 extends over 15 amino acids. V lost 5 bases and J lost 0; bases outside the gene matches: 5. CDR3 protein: CASSHGQGMNTEAFF. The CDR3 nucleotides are TGTGCCAGCAGTCACGGACAGGGTATGAACACTGAAGCTTTCTTT.

This chain's CDR3 is CASSLGSGALVGTEAFF. In DNA form, the CDR3 reads TGTGCCAGCAGTTTAGGGTCAGGGGCCCTGGTGGGAACTGAAGCTTTCTTT. V and J are TRBV27 and TRBJ1-1; tentatively, D is TRBD1 (6 bases). There are 17 residues in the CDR3. Trimming left V 2 bases short and J 5 bases short, with 21 bases between. Germline values: CDR1 MNHEY, CDR2 SMNVEV (reference sequence).

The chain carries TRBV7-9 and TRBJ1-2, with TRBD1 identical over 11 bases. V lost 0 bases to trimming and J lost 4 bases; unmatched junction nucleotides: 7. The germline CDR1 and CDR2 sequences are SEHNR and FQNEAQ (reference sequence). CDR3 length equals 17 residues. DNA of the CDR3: TGTGCCAGCAGCTTAGCTTCGGGACAGGGGGGTCCCTATGGCTACACCTTC. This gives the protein CASSLASGQGGPYGYTF. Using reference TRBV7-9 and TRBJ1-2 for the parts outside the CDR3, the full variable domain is DTGVSQNPRHKITKRGQNVTFRCDPISEHNRLYWYRQTLGQGPEFLTYFQNEAQLEKSRLLSDRFSAERPKGSFSTLEIQRTEQGDSAMYLCASSLASGQGGPYGYTFGSGTRLTVV.

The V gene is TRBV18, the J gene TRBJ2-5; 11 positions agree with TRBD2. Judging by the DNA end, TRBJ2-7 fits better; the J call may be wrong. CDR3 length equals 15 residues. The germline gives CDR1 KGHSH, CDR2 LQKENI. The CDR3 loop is CASSPGTSGVYEQYF. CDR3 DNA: TGTGCCAGCTCACCAGGGACTAGCGGAGTATACGAGCAGTACTTC.

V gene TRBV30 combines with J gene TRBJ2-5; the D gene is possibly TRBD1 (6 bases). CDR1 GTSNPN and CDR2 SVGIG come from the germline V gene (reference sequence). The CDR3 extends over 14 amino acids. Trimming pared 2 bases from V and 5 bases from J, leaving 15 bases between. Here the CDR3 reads CAWSKGTKAETQYF. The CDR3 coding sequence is TGTGCCTGGAGTAAAGGGACAAAGGCGGAGACCCAGTACTTC.

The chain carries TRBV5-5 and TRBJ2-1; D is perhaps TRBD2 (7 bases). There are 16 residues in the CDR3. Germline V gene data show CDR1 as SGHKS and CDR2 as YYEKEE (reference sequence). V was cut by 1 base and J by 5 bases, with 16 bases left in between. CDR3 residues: CASSLSRGAGNNEQFF. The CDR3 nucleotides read TGTGCCAGCAGCTTGTCCCGGGGGGCTGGGAACAATGAGCAGTTCTTC.

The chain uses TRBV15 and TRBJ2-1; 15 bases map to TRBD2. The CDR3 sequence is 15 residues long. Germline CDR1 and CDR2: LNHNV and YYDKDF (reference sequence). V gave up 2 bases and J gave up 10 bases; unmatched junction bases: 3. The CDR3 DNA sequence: TGTGCCACCAGCAGACCTGGGACTAGCGGGAGGGAGCAGTTCTTC. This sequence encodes CATSRPGTSGREQFF.

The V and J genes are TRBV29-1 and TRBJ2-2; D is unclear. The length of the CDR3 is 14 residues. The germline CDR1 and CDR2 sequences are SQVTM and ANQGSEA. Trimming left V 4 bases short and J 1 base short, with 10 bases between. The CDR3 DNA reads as TGCAGCGTTGGGTGGGCACAGAACACCGGGGAGCTGTTTTTT. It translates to CSVGWAQNTGELFF.

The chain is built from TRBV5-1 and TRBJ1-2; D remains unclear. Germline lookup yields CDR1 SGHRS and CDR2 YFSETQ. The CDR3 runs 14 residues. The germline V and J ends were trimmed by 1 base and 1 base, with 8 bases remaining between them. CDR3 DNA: TGCGCCAGCAGCTTGACACAGTTTAACTATGGCTACACCTTC. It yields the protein CASSLTQFNYGYTF.

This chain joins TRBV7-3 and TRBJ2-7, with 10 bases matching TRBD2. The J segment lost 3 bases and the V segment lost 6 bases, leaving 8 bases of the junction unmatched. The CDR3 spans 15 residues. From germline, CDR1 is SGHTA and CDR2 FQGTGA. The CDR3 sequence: CASSLLAGVGYEQYF. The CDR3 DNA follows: TGTGCCAGCAGTCTCCTAGCGGGAGTTGGCTACGAGCAGTACTTC.